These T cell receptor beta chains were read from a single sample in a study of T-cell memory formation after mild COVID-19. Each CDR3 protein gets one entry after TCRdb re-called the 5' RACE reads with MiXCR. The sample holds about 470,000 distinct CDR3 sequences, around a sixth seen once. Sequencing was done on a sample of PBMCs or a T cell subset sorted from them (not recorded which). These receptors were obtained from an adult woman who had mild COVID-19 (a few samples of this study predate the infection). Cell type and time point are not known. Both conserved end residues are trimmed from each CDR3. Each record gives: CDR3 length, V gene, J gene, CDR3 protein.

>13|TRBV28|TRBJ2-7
ASSFARRGYYEQY
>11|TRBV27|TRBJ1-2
ASKSLSNYGYT
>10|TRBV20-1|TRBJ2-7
SVAGVGYEQY
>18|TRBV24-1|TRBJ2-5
ATSDSWGHLAGVGQETQY
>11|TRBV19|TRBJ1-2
ASSIKGNYGYT
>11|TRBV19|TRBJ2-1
ASTPSEWNEQF
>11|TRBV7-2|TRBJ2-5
ASSFLIGETQY
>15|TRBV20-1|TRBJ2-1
SARTSGTKSSYNEQF
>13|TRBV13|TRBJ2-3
ASPSGGTSTDTQY
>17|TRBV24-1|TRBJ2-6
ATSEAPGQGDSGANVLT
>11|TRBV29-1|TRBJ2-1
SSRTGGFNEQF
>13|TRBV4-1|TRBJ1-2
ASSQGESSNYGYT
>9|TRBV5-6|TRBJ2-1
ASRSANEQF
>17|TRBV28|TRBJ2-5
ASTRRLGRMLNAQETQY
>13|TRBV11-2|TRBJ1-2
ASNPGGATNYGYT
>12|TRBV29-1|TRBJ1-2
SVVPGQGSNGYT